This paragraph reports one T cell receptor (beta chain). Germline CDR1 reads MNHEY; CDR2 reads SMNVEV (reference sequence). The V segment lost 4 bases and the J segment 0 bases; nucleotides outside the gene matches: 6. This CDR3 has 16 amino acids. Sample-barcoded 5' priming and a J-beta primer mix drove a second PCR of 7 to 11 cycles. One entry per CDR3 protein, called by TCRdb with MiXCR from the 5' RACE reads. The sample includes hundreds of thousands of distinct CDR3 sequences, less than 35% seen only once; the top ten take more than 15%. This sample is drawn from a study of blood T cells in healthy people across ages.

The TCR was taken from a woman of 80 years or more in good health. The chain joins TRBV27 to TRBJ2-1; 7 nucleotides match TRBD2. Material for sequencing was blood. Here the CDR3 DNA reads TGTGCCAGCAGTTGGGCTAGCGGTGGCTCCTACAATGAGCAGTTCTTC. This gives the protein CASSWASGGSYNEQFF.